The subject of this entry is one T cell receptor (beta chain). Clones were sequenced by immunoSEQ multiplex PCR, and TCRdb holds only the in-frame ones, with some missing. The sample yields about 240,000 clones, approximately 83% seen once. This specimen comes from a study of blood T cell repertoires in COVID-19. The CDR3 extends over 13 amino acids. Germline V gives CDR1 MDHEN, CDR2 SYDVKM. V was clipped by 6 bases and J by 8 bases, with 13 bases between them. Participants' reported clinical history set cohort assignment. The V gene is TRBV28, the J gene TRBJ1-4; no firm D call. This receptor was obtained from a woman in her forties with acute COVID-19. Sequenced: PBMCs or T cells enriched from blood (not recorded which). CDR3 amino acids: CASSKTPIEKLFF. The CDR3 DNA is TGTGCCAGCAGCAAAACCCCTATAGAAAAACTGTTTTTT.